The present T cell receptor (beta chain) was sequenced within a study of T cell changes during pregnancy in multiple sclerosis. Profiling relied on immunoSEQ multiplex PCR, and the TCRdb table lists in-frame clones only, not all of them. The sample holds 25,000 to 35,000 clones; around 88% are singletons and the top ten take roughly 3%. Germline CDR1 and CDR2: KGHSH and LQKENI. Unmatched junction bases numbered 5, after V lost 3 bases and J lost 5 bases. This CDR3 has 14 amino acids. Source: CD4+ T cells from peripheral blood mononuclear cells, taken in the first trimester of pregnancy. The chain joins TRBV18 to TRBJ2-7, with 9 bases fitting TRBD1. The receptor's source is a female donor in good health, enrolled as a control in a pregnancy study. CDR3 residues: CASSPRTGADEQYF. CDR3 coding DNA: TGTGCCAGCTCACCCCGGACAGGGGCCGACGAGCAGTACTTC.